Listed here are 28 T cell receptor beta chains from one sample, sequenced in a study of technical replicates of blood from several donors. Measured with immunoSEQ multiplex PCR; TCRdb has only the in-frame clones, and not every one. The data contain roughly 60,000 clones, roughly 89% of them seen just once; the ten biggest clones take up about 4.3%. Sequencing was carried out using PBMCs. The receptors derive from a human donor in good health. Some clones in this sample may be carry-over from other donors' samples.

CDR3 coding DNA: TGCGCCAGCAGCCAACAAAGCGGGAGTCCCTACGAGCAGTACTTC. Translated, it gives CASSQQSGSPYEQYF. The chain combines TRBV4-3 with TRBJ2-7; 8 nucleotides align to TRBD2. Trimming took 2 bases from V and 2 from J; bases not matched to a gene: 5. This CDR3 region has 15 residues. Germline-derived CDR1 and CDR2 are LGHNA and YSLEER.

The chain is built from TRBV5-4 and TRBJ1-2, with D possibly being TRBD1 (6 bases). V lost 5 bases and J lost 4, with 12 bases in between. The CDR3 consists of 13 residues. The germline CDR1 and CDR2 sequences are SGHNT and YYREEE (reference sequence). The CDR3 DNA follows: TGTGCCAGCAGTCAACGGACAGTCTATGGCTACACCTTC. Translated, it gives CASSQRTVYGYTF.

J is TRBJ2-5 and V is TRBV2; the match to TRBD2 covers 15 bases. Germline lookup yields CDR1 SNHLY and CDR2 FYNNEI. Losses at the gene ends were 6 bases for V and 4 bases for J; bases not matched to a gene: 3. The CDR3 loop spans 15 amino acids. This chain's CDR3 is CASRGTSGRLETQYF. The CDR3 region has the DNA TGTGCCAGCAGGGGGACTAGCGGGAGGTTAGAGACCCAGTACTTC.

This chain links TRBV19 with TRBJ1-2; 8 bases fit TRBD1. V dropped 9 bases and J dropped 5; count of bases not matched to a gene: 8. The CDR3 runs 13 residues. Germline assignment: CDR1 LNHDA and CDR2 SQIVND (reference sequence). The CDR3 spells CASVSRDRYGYTF. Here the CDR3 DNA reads TGTGCCAGCGTAAGCCGGGACAGGTATGGCTACACCTTC.

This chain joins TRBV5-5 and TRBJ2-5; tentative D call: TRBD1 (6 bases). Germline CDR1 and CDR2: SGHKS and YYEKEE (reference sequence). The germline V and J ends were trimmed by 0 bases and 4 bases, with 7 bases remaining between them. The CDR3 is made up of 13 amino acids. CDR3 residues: CASSLDRAETQYF. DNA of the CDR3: TGTGCCAGCAGCTTGGACAGGGCAGAGACCCAGTACTTC.

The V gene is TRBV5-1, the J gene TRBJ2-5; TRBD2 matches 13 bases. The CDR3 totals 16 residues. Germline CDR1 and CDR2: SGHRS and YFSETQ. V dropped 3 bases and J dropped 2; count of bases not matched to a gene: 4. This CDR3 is CASSSGTSGVQETQYF. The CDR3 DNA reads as TGCGCCAGCAGCTCCGGGACTAGCGGGGTTCAAGAGACCCAGTACTTC. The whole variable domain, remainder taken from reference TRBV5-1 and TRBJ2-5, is KAGVTQTPRYLIKTRGQQVTLSCSPISGHRSVSWYQQTPGQGLQFLFEYFSETQRNKGNFPGRFSGRQFSNSRSEMNVSTLELGDSALYLCASSSGTSGVQETQYFGPGTRLLVL.

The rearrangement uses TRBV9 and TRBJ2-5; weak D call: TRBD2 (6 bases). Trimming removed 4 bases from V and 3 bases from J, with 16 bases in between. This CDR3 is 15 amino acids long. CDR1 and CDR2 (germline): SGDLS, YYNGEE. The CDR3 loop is CASSITGTSEETQYF. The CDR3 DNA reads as TGTGCCAGCAGCATAACCGGGACTTCTGAAGAGACCCAGTACTTC. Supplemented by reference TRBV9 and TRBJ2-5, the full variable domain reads DSGVTQTPKHLITATGQRVTLRCSPRSGDLSVYWYQQSLDQGLQFLIQYYNGEERAKGNILERFSAQQFPDLHSELNLSSLELGDSALYFCASSITGTSEETQYFGPGTRLLVL.

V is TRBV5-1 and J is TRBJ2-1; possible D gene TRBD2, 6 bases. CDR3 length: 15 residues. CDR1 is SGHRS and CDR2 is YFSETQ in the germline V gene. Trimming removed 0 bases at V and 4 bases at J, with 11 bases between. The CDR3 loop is CASSLGAGRYNEQFF. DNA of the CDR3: TGCGCCAGCAGCTTGGGTGCGGGGCGGTACAATGAGCAGTTCTTC. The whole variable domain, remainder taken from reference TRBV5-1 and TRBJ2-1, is KAGVTQTPRYLIKTRGQQVTLSCSPISGHRSVSWYQQTPGQGLQFLFEYFSETQRNKGNFPGRFSGRQFSNSRSEMNVSTLELGDSALYLCASSLGAGRYNEQFFGPGTRLTVL.

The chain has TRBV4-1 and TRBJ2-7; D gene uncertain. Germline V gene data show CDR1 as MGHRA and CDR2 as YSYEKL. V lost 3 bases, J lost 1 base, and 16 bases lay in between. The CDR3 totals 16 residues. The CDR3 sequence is CASSHTPLPDSYEQYF. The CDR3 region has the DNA TGCGCCAGCAGCCACACTCCGCTCCCCGATTCCTACGAGCAGTACTTC.

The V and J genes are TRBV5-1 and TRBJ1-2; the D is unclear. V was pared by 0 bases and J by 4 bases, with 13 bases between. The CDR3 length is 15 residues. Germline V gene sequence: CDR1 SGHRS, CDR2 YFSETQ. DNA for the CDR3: TGCGCCAGCAGCTTGGAGAGTTGGGGAGGCTATGGCTACACCTTC. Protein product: CASSLESWGGYGYTF.

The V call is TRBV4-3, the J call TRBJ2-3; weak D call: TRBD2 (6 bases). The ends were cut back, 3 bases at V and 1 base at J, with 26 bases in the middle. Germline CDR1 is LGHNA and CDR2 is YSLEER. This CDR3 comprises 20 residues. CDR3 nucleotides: TGCGCCAGCAGCCACCTACGGGGGACCTTGCACCCTAACGGCACAGATACGCAGTATTTT. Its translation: CASSHLRGTLHPNGTDTQYF.

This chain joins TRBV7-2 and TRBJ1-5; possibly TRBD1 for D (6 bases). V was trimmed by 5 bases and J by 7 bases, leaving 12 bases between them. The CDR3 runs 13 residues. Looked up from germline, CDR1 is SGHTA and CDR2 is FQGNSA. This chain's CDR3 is CASSPRGGQPQHF. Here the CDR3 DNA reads TGTGCCAGCAGCCCACGTGGGGGCCAGCCCCAGCATTTT.

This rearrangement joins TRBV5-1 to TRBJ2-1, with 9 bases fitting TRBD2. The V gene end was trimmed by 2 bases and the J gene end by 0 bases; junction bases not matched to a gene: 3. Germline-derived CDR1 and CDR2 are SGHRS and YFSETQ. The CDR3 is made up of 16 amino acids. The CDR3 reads CASSFLAGTSYNEQFF. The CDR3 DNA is TGCGCCAGCAGCTTCCTAGCGGGGACCTCCTACAATGAGCAGTTCTTC.

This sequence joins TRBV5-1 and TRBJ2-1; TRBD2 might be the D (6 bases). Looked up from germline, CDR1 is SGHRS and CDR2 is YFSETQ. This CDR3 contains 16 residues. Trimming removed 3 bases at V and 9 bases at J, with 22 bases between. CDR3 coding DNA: TGCGCCAGCAGCTCGATGGCGGGGAAGCTGGATCCTGAGCAGTTCTTC. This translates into CASSSMAGKLDPEQFF.

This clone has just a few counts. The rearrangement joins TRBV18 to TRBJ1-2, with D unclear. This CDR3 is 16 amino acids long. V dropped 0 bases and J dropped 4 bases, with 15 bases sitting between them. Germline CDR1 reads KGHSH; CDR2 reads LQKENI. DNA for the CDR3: TGTGCCAGCTCACCACCGTTGGTAACCCAGGCCTATGGCTACACCTTC. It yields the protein CASSPPLVTQAYGYTF.

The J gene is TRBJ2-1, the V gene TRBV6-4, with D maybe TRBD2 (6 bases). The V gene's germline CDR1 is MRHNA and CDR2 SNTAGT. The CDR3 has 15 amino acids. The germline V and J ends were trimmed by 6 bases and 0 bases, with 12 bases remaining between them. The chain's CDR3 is CASSPSGVSYNEQFF. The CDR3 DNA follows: TGTGCCAGCAGCCCTTCGGGGGTCTCCTACAATGAGCAGTTCTTC.

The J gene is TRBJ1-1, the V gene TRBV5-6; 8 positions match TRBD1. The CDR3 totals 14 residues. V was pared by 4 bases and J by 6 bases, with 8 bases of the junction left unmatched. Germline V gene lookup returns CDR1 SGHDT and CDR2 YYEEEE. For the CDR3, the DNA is TGTGCCAGCAGCATACGACAGGGGCACGCTGAAGCTTTCTTT. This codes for CASSIRQGHAEAFF. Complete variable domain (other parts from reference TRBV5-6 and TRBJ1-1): DAGVTQSPTHLIKTRGQQVTLRCSPKSGHDTVSWYQQALGQGPQFIFQYYEEEERQRGNFPDRFSGHQFPNYSSELNVNALLLGDSALYLCASSIRQGHAEAFFGQGTRLTVV.

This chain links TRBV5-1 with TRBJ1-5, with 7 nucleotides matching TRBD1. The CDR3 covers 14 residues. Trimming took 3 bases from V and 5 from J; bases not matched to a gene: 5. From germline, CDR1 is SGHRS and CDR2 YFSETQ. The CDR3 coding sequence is TGCGCCAGCAGCTCTACAGGGGTGGATCAGCCCCAGCATTTT. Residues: CASSSTGVDQPQHF.

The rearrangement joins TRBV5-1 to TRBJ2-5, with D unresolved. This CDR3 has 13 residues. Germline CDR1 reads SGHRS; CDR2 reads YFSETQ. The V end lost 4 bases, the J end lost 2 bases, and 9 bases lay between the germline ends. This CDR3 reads CASSRVPQETQYF. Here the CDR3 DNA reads TGCGCCAGCAGCCGGGTCCCGCAAGAGACCCAGTACTTC.

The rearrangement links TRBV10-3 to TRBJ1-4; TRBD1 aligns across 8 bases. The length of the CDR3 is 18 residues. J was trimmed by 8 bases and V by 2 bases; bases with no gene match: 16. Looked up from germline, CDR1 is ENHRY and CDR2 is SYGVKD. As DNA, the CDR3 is TGTGCCATCAGTGAGATTGGAGGAATGGCAGGGGGCGAGGAAAAACTGTTTTTT. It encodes CAISEIGGMAGGEEKLFF.

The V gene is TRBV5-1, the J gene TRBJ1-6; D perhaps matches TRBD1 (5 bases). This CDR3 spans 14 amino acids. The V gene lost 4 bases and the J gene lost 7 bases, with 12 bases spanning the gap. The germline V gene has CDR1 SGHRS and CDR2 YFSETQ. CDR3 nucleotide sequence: TGCGCCAGCAGCATCCGGGGGTACAATTCACCCCTCCACTTT. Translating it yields CASSIRGYNSPLHF.

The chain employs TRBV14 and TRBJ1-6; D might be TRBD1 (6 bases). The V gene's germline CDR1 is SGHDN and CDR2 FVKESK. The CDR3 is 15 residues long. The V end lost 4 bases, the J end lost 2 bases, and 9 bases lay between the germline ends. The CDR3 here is CASSPRTAYNSPLHF. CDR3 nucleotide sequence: TGTGCCAGCAGCCCACGGACAGCCTATAATTCACCCCTCCACTTT.

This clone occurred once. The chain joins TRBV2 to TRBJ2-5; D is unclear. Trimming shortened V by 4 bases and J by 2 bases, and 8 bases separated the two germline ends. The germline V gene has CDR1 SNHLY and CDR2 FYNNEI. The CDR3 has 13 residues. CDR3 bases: TGTGCCAGCAGTGTTCGCGGACAAGAGACCCAGTACTTC. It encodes CASSVRGQETQYF.

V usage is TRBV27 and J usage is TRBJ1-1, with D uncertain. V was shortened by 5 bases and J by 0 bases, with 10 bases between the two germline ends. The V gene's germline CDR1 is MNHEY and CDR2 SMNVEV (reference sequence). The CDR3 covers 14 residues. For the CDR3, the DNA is TGTGCCAGCAGTCGAGGGTACATGAACACTGAAGCTTTCTTT. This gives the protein CASSRGYMNTEAFF.

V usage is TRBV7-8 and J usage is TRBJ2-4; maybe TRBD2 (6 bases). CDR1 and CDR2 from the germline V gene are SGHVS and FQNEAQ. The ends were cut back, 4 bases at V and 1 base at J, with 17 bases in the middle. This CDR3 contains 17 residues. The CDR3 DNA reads TGTGCCAGCAGCTCCTTCCGGTCGGGGGTGGCCAAAAACATTCAGTACTTC. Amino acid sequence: CASSSFRSGVAKNIQYF.

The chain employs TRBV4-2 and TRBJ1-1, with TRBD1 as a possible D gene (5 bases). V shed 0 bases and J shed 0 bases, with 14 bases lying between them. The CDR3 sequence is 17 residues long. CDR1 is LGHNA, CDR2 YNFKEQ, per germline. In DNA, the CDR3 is TGTGCCAGCAGCCAAGACCGATCAGGGATATTGAACACTGAAGCTTTCTTT. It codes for CASSQDRSGILNTEAFF.

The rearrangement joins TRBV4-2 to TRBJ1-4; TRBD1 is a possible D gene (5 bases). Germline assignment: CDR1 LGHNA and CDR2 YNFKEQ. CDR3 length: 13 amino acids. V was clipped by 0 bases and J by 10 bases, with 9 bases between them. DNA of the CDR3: TGTGCCAGCAGCCAAGAAGATAGGGGAAAACTGTTTTTT. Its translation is CASSQEDRGKLFF.

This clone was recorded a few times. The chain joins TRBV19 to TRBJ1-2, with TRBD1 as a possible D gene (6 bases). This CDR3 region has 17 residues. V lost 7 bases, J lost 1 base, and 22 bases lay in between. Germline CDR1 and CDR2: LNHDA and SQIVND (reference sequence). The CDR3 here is CASTPPGEGGGNYGYTF. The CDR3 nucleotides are TGTGCCAGTACACCCCCGGGCGAGGGGGGGGGTAACTATGGCTACACCTTC.